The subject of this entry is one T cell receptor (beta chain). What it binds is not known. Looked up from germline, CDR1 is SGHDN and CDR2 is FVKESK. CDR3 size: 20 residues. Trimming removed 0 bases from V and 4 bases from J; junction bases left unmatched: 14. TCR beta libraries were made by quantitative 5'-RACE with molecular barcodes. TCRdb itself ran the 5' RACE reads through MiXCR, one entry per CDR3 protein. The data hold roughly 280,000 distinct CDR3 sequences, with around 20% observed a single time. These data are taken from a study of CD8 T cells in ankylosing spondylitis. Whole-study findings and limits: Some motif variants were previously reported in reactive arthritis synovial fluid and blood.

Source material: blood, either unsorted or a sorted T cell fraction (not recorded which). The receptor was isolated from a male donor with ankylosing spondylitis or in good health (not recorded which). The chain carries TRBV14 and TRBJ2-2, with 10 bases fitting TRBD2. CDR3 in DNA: TGTGCCAGCAGCCAAGATCTCGCCCGTATAGCGGGGGGCTTCACCGGGGAGCTGTTTTTT. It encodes CASSQDLARIAGGFTGELFF.